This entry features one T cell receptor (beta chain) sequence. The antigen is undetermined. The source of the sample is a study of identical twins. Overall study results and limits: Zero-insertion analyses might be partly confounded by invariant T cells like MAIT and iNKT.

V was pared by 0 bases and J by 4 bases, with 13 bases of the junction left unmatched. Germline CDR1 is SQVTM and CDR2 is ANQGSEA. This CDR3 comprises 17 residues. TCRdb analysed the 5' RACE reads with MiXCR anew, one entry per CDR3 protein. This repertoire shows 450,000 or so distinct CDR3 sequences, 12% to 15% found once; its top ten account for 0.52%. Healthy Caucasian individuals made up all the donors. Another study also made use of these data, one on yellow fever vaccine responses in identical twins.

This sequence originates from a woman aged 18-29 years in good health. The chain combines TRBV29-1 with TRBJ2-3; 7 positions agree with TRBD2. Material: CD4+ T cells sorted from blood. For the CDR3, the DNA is TGCAGCGTTGAAGATCTGGGTGGGAGGGCCACATCAGATACGCAGTATTTT. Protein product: CSVEDLGGRATSDTQYF.